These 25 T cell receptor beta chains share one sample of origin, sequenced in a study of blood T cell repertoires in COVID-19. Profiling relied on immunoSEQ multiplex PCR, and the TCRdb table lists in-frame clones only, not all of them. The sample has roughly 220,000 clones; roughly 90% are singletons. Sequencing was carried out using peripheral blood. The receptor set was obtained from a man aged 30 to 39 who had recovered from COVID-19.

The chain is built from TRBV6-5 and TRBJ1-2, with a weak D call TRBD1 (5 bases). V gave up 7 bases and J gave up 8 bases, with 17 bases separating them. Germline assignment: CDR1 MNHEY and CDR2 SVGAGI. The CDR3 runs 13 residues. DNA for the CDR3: TGTGCCAGCACCAGCGGGACCTCAGGGGGCTACACCTTC. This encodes CASTSGTSGGYTF.

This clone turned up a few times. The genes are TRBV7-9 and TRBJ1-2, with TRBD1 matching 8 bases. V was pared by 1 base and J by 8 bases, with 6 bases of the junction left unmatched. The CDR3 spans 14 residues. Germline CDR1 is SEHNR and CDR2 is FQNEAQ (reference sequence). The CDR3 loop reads CASSLGRTGNGYTF. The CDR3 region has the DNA TGTGCCAGCAGCTTAGGGCGGACAGGGAACGGCTACACCTTC.

The CDR3 DNA sequence: TGCGCCAGCAGCTTTGTCGGGACAGGGAACACTGAAGCTTTCTTT. Amino acid sequence: CASSFVGTGNTEAFF. This chain links TRBV5-1 with TRBJ1-1; TRBD1 matches at 8 bases. Germline V gene data show CDR1 as SGHRS and CDR2 as YFSETQ. The CDR3 covers 15 residues. V trimming: 2 bases; J trimming: 1 base; junction bases outside the gene matches: 4.

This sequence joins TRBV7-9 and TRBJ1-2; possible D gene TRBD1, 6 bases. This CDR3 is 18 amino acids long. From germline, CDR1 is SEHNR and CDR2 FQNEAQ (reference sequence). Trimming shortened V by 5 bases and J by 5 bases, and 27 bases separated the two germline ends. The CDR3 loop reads CASSQNPGGQRGNYGYTF. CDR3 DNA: TGTGCCAGCAGCCAGAACCCGGGTGGACAGCGCGGAAATTATGGCTACACCTTC.

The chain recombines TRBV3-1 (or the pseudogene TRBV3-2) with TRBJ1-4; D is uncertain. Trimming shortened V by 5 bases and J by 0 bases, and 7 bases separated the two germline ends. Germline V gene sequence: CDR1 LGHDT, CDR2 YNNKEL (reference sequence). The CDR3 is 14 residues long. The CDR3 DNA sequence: TGTGCCAGCAGCAGACAACCAACTAATGAAAAACTGTTTTTT. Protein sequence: CASSRQPTNEKLFF.

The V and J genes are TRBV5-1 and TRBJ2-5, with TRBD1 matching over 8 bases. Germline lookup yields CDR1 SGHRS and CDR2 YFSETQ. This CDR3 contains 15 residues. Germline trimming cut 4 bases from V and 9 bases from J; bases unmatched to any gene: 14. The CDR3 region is CASSITGGPRGAQYF. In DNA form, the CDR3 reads TGCGCCAGCAGCATAACAGGGGGTCCTCGAGGGGCCCAGTACTTC.

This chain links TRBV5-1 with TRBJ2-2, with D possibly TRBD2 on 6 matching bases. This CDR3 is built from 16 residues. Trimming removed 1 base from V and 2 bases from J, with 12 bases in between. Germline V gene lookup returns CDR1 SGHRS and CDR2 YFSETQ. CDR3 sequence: CASSLIARGNTGELFF. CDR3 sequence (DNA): TGCGCCAGCAGCTTGATTGCGCGGGGAAACACCGGGGAGCTGTTTTTT.

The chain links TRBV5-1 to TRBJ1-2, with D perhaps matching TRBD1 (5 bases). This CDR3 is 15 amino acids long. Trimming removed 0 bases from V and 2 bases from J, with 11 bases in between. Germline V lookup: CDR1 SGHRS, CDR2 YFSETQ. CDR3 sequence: CASSLAEQENYGYTF. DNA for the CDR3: TGCGCCAGCAGCTTGGCCGAACAGGAAAACTATGGCTACACCTTC.

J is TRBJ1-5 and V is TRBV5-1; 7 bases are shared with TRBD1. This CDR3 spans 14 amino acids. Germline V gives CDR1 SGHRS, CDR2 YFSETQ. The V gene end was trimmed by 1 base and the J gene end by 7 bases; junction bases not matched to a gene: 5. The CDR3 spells CASSLTGEDQPQHF. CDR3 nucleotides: TGCGCCAGCAGCTTGACAGGGGAGGACCAGCCCCAGCATTTT.

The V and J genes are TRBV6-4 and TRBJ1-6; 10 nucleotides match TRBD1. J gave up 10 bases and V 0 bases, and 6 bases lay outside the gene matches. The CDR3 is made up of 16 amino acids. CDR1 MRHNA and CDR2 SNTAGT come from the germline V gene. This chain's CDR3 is CASSDSRQGARSPLHF. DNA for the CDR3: TGTGCCAGCAGTGACTCTAGACAGGGGGCAAGGTCACCCCTCCACTTT.

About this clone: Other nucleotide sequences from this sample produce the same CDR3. The CDR3 region is CSVDRGGNTIYF. The CDR3 DNA reads TGCAGCGTTGACCGGGGTGGAAACACCATATATTTT. The J gene is TRBJ1-3, the V gene TRBV29-1; no clear D. The V gene lost 3 bases and the J gene lost 3 bases, with 6 bases spanning the gap. This CDR3 is 12 amino acids long. Germline lookup yields CDR1 SQVTM and CDR2 ANQGSEA.

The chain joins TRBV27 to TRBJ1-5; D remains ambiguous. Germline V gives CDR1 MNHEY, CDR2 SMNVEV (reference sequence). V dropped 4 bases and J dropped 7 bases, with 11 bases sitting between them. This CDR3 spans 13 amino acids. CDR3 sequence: CASSSTIQQPQHF. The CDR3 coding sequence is TGTGCCAGCAGTTCCACCATACAACAGCCCCAGCATTTT.

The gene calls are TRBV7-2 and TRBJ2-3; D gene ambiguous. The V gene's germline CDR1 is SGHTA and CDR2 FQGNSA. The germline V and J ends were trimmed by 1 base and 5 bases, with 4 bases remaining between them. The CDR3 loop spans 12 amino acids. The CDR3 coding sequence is TGTGCCAGCAGCTTAGTAGTAGATACGCAGTATTTT. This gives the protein CASSLVVDTQYF.

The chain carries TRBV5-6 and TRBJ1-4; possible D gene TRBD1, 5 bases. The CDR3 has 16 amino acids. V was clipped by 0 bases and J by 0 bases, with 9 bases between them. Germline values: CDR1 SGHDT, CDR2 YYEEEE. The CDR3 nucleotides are TGTGCCAGCAGCTTGGCTCCGACAGCAACTAATGAAAAACTGTTTTTT. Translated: CASSLAPTATNEKLFF.

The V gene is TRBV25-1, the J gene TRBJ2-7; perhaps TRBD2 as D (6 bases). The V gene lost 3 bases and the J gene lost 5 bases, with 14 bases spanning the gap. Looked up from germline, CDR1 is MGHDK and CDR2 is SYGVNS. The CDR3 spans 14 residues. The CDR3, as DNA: TGTGCCAGCAGTGAGAGGGGAGGTTGGGACGAGCAGTACTTC. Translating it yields CASSERGGWDEQYF.

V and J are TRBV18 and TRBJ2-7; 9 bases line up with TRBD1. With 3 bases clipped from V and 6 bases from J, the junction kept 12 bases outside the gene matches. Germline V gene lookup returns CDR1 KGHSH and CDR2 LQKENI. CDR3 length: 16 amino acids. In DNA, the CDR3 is TGTGCCAGCTCACCGGGACAGGGATTGAGGTTGGGCGAGCAGTACTTC. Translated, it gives CASSPGQGLRLGEQYF.

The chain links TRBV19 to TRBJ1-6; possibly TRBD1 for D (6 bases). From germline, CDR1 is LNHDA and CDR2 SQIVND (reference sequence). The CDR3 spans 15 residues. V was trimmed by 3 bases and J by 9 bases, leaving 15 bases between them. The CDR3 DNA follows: TGTGCCAGTAGTATCGAACAGGGAATTCGTTCACCCCTCCACTTT. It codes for CASSIEQGIRSPLHF. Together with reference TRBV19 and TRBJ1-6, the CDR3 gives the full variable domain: DGGITQSPKYLFRKEGQNVTLSCEQNLNHDAMYWYRQDPGQGLRLIYYSQIVNDFQKGDIAEGYSVSREKKESFPLTVTSAQKNPTAFYLCASSIEQGIRSPLHFGNGTRLTVT.

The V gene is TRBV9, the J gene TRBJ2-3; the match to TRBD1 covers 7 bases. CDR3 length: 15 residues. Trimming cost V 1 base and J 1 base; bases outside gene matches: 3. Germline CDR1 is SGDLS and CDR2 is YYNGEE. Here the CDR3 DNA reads TGTGCCAGCAGCGTATTTGGACAGGGCACAGATACGCAGTATTTT. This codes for CASSVFGQGTDTQYF.

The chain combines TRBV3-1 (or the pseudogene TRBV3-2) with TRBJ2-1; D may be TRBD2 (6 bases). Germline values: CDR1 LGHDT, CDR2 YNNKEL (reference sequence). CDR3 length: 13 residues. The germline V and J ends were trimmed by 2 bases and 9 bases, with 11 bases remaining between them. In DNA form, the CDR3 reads TGTGCCAGCAGCCAAATTACGGGGGTTGAGCAGTTCTTC. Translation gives CASSQITGVEQFF.

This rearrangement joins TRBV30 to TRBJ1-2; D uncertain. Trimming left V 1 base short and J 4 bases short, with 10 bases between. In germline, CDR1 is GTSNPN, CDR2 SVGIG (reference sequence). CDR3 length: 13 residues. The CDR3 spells CAWSEGGSYGYTF. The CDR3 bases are TGTGCCTGGAGTGAAGGAGGCTCCTATGGCTACACCTTC. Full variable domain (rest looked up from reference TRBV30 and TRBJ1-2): SQTIHQWPATLVQPVGSPLSLECTVEGTSNPNLYWYRQAAGRGLQLLFYSVGIGQISSEVPQNLSASRPQDRQFILSSKKLLLSDSGFYLCAWSEGGSYGYTFGSGTRLTVV.

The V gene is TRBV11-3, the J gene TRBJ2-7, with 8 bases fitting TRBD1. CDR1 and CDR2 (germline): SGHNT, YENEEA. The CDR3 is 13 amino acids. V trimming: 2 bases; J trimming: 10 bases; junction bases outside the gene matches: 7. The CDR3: CASSLSTGGEQYF. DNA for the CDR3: TGTGCCAGCAGCTTATCCACAGGGGGAGAACAGTACTTC.

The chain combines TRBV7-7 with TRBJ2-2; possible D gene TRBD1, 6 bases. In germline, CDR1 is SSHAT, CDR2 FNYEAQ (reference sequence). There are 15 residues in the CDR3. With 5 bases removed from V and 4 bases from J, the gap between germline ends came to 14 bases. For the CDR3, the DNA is TGTGCCAGCAGCCCAGCCGGGACAAGCACCGGGGAGCTGTTTTTT. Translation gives CASSPAGTSTGELFF.

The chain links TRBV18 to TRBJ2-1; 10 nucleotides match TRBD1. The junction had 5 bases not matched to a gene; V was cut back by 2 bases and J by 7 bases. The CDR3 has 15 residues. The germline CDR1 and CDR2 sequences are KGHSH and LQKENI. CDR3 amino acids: CASSPVGTGENEQFF. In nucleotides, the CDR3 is TGTGCCAGCTCACCAGTCGGGACAGGGGAAAATGAGCAGTTCTTC. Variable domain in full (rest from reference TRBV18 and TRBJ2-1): NAGVMQNPRHLVRRRGQEARLRCSPMKGHSHVYWYRQLPEEGLKFMVYLQKENIIDESGMPKERFSAEFPKEGPSILRIQQVVRGDSAAYFCASSPVGTGENEQFFGPGTRLTVL.

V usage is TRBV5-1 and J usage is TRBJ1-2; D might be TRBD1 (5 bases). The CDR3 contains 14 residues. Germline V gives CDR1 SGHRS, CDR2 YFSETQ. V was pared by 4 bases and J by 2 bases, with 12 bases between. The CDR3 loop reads CASSTGAGNYGYTF. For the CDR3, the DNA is TGCGCCAGCAGCACTGGGGCCGGGAACTATGGCTACACCTTC.

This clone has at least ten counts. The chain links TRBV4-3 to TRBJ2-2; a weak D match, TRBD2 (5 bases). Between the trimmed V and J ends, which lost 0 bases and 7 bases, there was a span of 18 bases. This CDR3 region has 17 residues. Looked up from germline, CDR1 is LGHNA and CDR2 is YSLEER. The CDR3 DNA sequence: TGCGCCAGCAGCCAAGATTGGGCGGGCGGGCCCAACGGGGAGCTGTTTTTT. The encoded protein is CASSQDWAGGPNGELFF.